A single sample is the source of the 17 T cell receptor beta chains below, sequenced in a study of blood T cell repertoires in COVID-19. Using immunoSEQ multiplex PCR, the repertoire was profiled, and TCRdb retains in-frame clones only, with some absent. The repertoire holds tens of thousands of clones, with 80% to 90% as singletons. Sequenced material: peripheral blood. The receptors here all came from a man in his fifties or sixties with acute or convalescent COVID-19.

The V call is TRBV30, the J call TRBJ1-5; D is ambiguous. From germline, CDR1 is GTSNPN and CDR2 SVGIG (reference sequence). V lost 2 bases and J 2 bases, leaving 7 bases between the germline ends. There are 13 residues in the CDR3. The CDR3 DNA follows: TGTGCCTGGAGTCGTCAGGGCAATCAGCCCCAGCATTTT. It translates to CAWSRQGNQPQHF.

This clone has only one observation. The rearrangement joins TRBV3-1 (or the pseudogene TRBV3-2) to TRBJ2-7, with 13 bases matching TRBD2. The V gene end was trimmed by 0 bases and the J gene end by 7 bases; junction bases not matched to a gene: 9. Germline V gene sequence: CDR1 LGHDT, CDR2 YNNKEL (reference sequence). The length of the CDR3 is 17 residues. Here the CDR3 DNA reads TGTGCCAGCAGCCAAGATGGGACTAGCGGGACTAGGGGAGAGCAGTACTTC. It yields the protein CASSQDGTSGTRGEQYF.

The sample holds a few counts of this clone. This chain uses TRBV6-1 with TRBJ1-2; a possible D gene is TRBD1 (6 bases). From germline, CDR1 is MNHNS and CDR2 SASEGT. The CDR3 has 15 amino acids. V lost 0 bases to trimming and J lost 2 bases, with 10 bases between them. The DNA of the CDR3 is TGTGCCAGCAGTGAAGCCCAGGGGTCAAACTATGGCTACACCTTC. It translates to CASSEAQGSNYGYTF.

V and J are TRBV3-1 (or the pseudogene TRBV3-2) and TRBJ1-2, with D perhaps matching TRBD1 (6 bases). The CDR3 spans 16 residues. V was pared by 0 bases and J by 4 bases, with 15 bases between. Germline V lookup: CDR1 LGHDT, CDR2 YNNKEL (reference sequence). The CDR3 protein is CASSQDISGATYGYTF. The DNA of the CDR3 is TGTGCCAGCAGCCAAGATATCTCAGGGGCGACCTATGGCTACACCTTC.

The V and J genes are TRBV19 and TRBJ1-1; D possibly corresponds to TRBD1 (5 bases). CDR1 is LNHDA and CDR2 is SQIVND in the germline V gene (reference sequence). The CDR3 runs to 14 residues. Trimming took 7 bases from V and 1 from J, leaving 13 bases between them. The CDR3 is CASTAGWANTEAFF. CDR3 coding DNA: TGTGCCAGTACCGCAGGGTGGGCGAACACTGAAGCTTTCTTT.

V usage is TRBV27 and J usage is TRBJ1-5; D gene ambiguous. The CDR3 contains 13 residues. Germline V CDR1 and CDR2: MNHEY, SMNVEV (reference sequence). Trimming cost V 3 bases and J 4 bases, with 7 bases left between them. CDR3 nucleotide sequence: TGTGCCAGCAGTTTCGAGGTTAATCAGCCCCAGCATTTT. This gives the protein CASSFEVNQPQHF.

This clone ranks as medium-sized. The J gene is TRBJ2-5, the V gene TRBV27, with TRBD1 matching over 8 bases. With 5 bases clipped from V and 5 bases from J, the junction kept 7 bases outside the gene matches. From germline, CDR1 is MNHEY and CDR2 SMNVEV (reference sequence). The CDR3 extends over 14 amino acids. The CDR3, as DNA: TGTGCCAGCAGTACAGGGGGACGGATGGAGACCCAGTACTTC. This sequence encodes CASSTGGRMETQYF.

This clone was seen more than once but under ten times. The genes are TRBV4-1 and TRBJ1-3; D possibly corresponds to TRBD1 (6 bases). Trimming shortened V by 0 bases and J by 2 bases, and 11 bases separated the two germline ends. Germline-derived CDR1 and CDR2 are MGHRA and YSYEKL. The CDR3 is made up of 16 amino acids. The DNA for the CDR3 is TGCGCCAGCAGCCAAGATGTCGGGACAACTGGAAACACCATATATTTT. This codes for CASSQDVGTTGNTIYF.

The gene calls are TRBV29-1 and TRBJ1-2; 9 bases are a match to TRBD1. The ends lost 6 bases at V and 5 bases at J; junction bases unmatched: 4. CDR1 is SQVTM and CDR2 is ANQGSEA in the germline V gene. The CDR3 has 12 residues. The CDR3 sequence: CSVGQGIYGYTF. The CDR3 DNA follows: TGCAGCGTCGGACAGGGGATATATGGCTACACCTTC.

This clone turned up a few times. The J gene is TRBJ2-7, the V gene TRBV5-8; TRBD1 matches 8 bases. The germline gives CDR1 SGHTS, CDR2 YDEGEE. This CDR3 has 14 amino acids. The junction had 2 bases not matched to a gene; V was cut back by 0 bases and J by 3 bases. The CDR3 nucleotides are TGTGCCAGCAGCTTGGGACAGGGGATCTACGAGCAGTACTTC. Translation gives CASSLGQGIYEQYF.

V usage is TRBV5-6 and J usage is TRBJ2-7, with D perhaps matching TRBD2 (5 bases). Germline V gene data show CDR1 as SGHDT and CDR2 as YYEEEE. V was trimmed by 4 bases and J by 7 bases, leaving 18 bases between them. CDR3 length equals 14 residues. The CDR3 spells CASSMDRATGEQYF. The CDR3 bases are TGTGCCAGCAGCATGGACCGGGCCACGGGGGAGCAGTACTTC.

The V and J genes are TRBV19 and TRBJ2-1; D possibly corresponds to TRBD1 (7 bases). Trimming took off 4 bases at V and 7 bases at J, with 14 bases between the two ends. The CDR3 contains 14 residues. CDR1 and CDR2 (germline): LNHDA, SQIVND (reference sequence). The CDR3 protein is CASSTGQRVNEQFF. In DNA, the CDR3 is TGTGCCAGTAGTACGGGACAGCGGGTGAATGAGCAGTTCTTC.

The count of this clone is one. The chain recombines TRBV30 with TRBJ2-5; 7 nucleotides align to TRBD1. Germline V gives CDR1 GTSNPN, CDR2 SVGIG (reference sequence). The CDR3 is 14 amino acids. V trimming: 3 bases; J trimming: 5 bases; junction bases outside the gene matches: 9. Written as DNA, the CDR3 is TGTGCCTGGAGCCCGACAGGGATAACGGAGACCCAGTACTTC. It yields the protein CAWSPTGITETQYF.

CDR3 amino acids: CASSQDRGGIRGYTF. The CDR3, as DNA: TGTGCCAGCAGCCAAGACAGGGGTGGGATTAGGGGCTACACCTTC. The chain employs TRBV4-2 and TRBJ1-2, with D maybe TRBD1 (6 bases). The CDR3 contains 15 residues. Trimming removed 0 bases at V and 8 bases at J, with 16 bases between. Germline lookup yields CDR1 LGHNA and CDR2 YNFKEQ.

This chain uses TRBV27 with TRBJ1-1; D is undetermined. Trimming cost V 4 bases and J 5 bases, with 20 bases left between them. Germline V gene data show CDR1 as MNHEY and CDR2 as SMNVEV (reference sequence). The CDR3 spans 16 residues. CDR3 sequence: CASSSLPSGGDTEAFF. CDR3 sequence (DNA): TGTGCCAGCAGTTCCCTCCCGTCAGGAGGCGATACTGAAGCTTTCTTT.

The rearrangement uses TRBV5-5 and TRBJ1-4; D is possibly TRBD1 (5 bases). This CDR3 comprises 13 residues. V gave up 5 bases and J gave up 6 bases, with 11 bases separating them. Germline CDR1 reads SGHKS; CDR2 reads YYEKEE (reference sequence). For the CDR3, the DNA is TGTGCCAGCAGTCGACAGTCGGATGAAAAACTGTTTTTT. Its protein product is CASSRQSDEKLFF. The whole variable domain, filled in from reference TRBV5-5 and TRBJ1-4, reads DAGVTQSPTHLIKTRGQQVTLRCSPISGHKSVSWYQQVLGQGPQFIFQYYEKEERGRGNFPDRFSARQFPNYSSELNVNALLLGDSALYLCASSRQSDEKLFFGSGTQLSVL.

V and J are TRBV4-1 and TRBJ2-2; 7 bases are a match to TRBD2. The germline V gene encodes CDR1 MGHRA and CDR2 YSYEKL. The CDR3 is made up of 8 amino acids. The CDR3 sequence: CGGGVLFF. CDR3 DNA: TGCGGCGGGGGTGTGCTGTTTTTT.